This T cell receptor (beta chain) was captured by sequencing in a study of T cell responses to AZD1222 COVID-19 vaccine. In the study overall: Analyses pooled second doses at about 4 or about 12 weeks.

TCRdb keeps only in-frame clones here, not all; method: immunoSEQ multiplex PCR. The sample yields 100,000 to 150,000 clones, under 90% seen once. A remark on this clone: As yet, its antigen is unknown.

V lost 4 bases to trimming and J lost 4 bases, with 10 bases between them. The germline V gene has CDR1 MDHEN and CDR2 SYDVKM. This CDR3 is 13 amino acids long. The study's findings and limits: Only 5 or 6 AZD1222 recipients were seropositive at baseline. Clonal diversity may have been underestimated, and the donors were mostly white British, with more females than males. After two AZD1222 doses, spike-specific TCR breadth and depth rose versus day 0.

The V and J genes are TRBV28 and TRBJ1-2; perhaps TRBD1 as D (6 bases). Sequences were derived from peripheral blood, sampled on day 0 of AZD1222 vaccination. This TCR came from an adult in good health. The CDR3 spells CASSYRDAYGYTF. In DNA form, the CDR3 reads TGTGCCAGCAGTTACAGGGATGCCTATGGCTACACCTTC.